What follows are 10 T cell receptor beta chains derived from one specimen sequenced in a study of cytomegalovirus exposure and HLA in healthy donors. The primer mix had 60 Vbeta and 13 Jbeta primers. Only in-frame clones appear in the TCRdb table, and some are missing; sequencing was by immunoSEQ multiplex PCR. The data hold about 120,000 clones, with around 79% observed a single time. Sequencing input: PBMCs. These receptors all stem from a woman aged 40 to 50 in good health and CMV-seronegative.

Notes on this clone: The junction departs from the called germline gene at one end, perhaps through a read error. The chain carries TRBV18 and TRBJ2-2, with a weak D call TRBD1 (7 bases). This CDR3 contains 15 residues. The germline V gene encodes CDR1 KGHSH and CDR2 LQKENI. This CDR3 reads CASSPRGGASGGLFF. As DNA, the CDR3 is TGTGCCAGCTCACCACGAGGGGGCGCGTCCGGGGGGCTGTTTTTT.

This sequence joins TRBV5-1 and TRBJ2-7, with 7 bases fitting TRBD2. This CDR3 has 14 residues. The germline V gene encodes CDR1 SGHRS and CDR2 YFSETQ. V shed 3 bases and J 0 bases; nucleotides not matched to a gene: 3. CDR3 amino acids: CASSSSGSSYEQYF. In DNA form, the CDR3 reads TGCGCCAGCAGCTCTAGCGGAAGCTCCTACGAGCAGTACTTC.

The chain recombines TRBV7-9 with TRBJ2-7; 13 nucleotides align to TRBD2. Trimming at V came to 5 bases and at J to 2 bases, leaving 6 bases not matched to a gene. This CDR3 contains 16 residues. Germline V gene lookup returns CDR1 SEHNR and CDR2 FQNEAQ (reference sequence). CDR3 residues: CASSPWGTSGAYEQYF. The CDR3 DNA reads TGTGCCAGCAGCCCATGGGGGACTAGCGGGGCCTACGAGCAGTACTTC.

The rearrangement uses TRBV5-1 and TRBJ2-2; the D gene is possibly TRBD1 (6 bases). This CDR3 is 16 amino acids long. The V end was cut by 2 bases, the J end by 0 bases, with 11 bases between. Germline loops: CDR1 SGHRS, CDR2 YFSETQ. CDR3 amino acids: CASSFQGNPNTGELFF. In nucleotides, the CDR3 is TGCGCCAGCAGCTTTCAGGGGAACCCGAACACCGGGGAGCTGTTTTTT.

A note on this clone: A read error may produce the germline difference seen at one junction end. The V and J genes are TRBV4-2 and TRBJ1-5; D is possibly TRBD1 (5 bases). This CDR3 is built from 15 residues. Germline lookup yields CDR1 LGHNA and CDR2 YNFKEQ. As DNA, the CDR3 is TGTGCCAGCAGCCGAACAGGTCCTAGCGATCAGCCCCAGCATTTT. Translating it yields CASSRTGPSDQPQHF.

This chain links TRBV30 with TRBJ2-4, with 7 bases matching TRBD1. The CDR3 sequence is 14 residues long. V shed 0 bases and J 12 bases; nucleotides not matched to a gene: 11. The germline CDR1 and CDR2 sequences are GTSNPN and SVGIG (reference sequence). CDR3 sequence reads: CAWSVIGRGTDQYF. CDR3 nucleotides: TGTGCCTGGAGTGTAATCGGCAGGGGGACCGATCAGTACTTC. The full variable domain, in which reference TRBV30 and TRBJ2-4 provide the parts outside the CDR3, is SQTIHQWPATLVQPVGSPLSLECTVEGTSNPNLYWYRQAAGRGLQLLFYSVGIGQISSEVPQNLSASRPQDRQFILSSKKLLLSDSGFYLCAWSVIGRGTDQYFGAGTRLSVL.

Only a few counts were recorded for this clone. This chain uses TRBV9 with TRBJ1-1, with 9 bases fitting TRBD1. Germline CDR1 reads SGDLS; CDR2 reads YYNGEE. The junction had 4 bases not matched to a gene; V was cut back by 3 bases and J by 4 bases. This CDR3 is built from 14 residues. This chain's CDR3 is CASSGTGGFTEAFF. CDR3 nucleotide sequence: TGTGCCAGCAGCGGAACAGGGGGCTTCACTGAAGCTTTCTTT.

By frequency in the sample, this clone is medium-sized. The sample has other DNA sequences that encode this CDR3 too. This chain joins TRBV6-5 and TRBJ1-5, with a possible D match to TRBD1 (6 bases). Per the germline V gene, CDR1 is MNHEY and CDR2 is SVGAGI. Trimming shortened V by 6 bases and J by 1 base, and 10 bases separated the two germline ends. The CDR3 covers 14 residues. DNA for the CDR3: TGTGCCAGCAGCCAACAGGGAAGCAATCAGCCCCAGCATTTT. Its protein product is CASSQQGSNQPQHF.

J is TRBJ2-7 and V is TRBV19; 7 bases match TRBD1. Trimming cost V 5 bases and J 5 bases; bases outside gene matches: 6. CDR1 and CDR2 from the germline V gene are LNHDA and SQIVND (reference sequence). This CDR3 has 13 residues. CDR3 loop: CASSSRTGDEQYF. CDR3 coding DNA: TGTGCCAGTAGTTCCCGGACAGGCGACGAGCAGTACTTC.

The rearrangement links TRBV10-3 to TRBJ1-2; TRBD1 might be the D (6 bases). The CDR3 has 15 residues. Trimming took off 7 bases at V and 2 bases at J, with 17 bases between the two ends. Looked up from germline, CDR1 is ENHRY and CDR2 is SYGVKD. The CDR3 DNA reads TGTGCCATCACCGAGGGACAAAATATAAACTATGGCTACACCTTC. This codes for CAITEGQNINYGYTF.